This TCR beta chain was profiled in a study of cytomegalovirus exposure and HLA in healthy donors. Study-wide points: Reportedly, diagnosis of cytomegalovirus status by the classifier showed high specificity and sensitivity.

PCR used 60 Vbeta primers and 13 Jbeta primers. Original processing methods: Later, an analysis found tens of millions of unique TCR beta chains, and approximately 10 million of these were shared. TCRdb's copy holds only in-frame clones and misses some; the assay was immunoSEQ multiplex PCR. V and J calls plus clone size are reproduced from that table; the DNA served to infer D and trimming. The table lists about 160,000 clones, about four fifths of them singletons, with 7% to 9.5% in the top ten. This clone has only a few counts. The target antigen is unknown. CDR3 length: 13 residues. Deletions cut 4 bases from V and 2 bases from J, with 9 bases between. CDR1 and CDR2 (germline): SGHRS, YFSETQ.

The clonotype comes from a male donor in good health and CMV-seropositive. What was sequenced was PBMCs. The rearrangement joins TRBV5-1 to TRBJ1-2; possibly TRBD1 for D (6 bases). CDR3 DNA: TGCGCCAGCAGCGAGGACAGAAACTATGGCTACACCTTC. It is translated as CASSEDRNYGYTF. The entire variable domain, with the rest obtained from reference TRBV5-1 and TRBJ1-2, is as follows: KAGVTQTPRYLIKTRGQQVTLSCSPISGHRSVSWYQQTPGQGLQFLFEYFSETQRNKGNFPGRFSGRQFSNSRSEMNVSTLELGDSALYLCASSEDRNYGYTFGSGTRLTVV.